The present T cell receptor (beta chain) was sequenced within a study of cytomegalovirus exposure and HLA in healthy donors. PCR used 60 Vbeta primers and 13 Jbeta primers. Generated by immunoSEQ multiplex PCR, the TCRdb table keeps only in-frame clones and is missing some. In the table there are 110,000 to 150,000 clones, around two thirds of which are singletons. This CDR3 spans 14 amino acids. Germline lookup yields CDR1 SGHRS and CDR2 YFSETQ. J was trimmed by 5 bases and V by 5 bases; bases with no gene match: 4. Material: PBMCs. This sequence was found in a man younger than 35 in good health and CMV-seropositive. The chain couples TRBV5-1 to TRBJ1-6, with 7 bases identical to TRBD1. CDR3 in DNA: TGCGCCAGCAGGACCGGGACAGATAATTCACCCCTCCACTTT. It codes for CASRTGTDNSPLHF.